This T cell receptor (beta chain) comes out of a study of blood T cell repertoires in COVID-19 (dated by TCRdb to 2020 to 2021). The study in broad terms: Samples from collaborators originated in the United States, Italy and Spain and spanned both the acute and convalescent phases of COVID-19. The prospective study material was composed of cDNA or gDNA derived from T cells, B-cell-depleted T cells, or PBMCs. Deeply sampled blood TCRbeta repertoires from subjects exposed to, actively infected with, or recovered from COVID-19 were included in the dataset. A freely available public database, intended as a resource for researchers studying the immune response to SARS-CoV-2, is where the repertoires were released. Samples were obtained from the ongoing ImmuneRACE study (first 160 participants) and from 1,254 subjects provided by 6 global collaborators. Sample metadata almost always included a de-identified subject ID, COVID-19 status, age in years and sex. Where HLA class I and class II types were available, the types were taken from metadata supplied by the sample provider, not from assay-based typing. The paper as a whole reports these results and caveats: The quantity of clinical and demographic metadata differed by source and by participant and was supplied without curation.

Participants in the prospective study were aged about 18 to 100 years, lived in under 30 United States geographic areas, and enrolled through a virtual design. To assign participants to cohorts, the prospective study relied on clinical history that participants themselves reported in a screening survey and a study questionnaire. For ImmuneRACE Cohort 3, a participant was defined as recovered based on two consecutive negative NP/OP PCR tests, clearance by a healthcare professional, or resolution of symptoms. Each participant in the prospective study had whole blood, serum and a nasopharyngeal or oropharyngeal swab collected by mobile phlebotomists. Participants in the prospective study had the option to provide additional blood draws and questionnaires over a 2-month period. Before DNA extraction, prospective study blood samples were shipped either frozen or at room temperature. A remark on this clone: The antigen it recognizes is unknown. No base quality information exists; no much larger clone differs at one position.

The immunoSEQ Assay, a bias-controlled multiplex PCR, was used to amplify TCRbeta CDR3 regions from genomic DNA. The original methods were these. The number of nucleated cells in each sample was estimated by amplification of reference gene primers within the assay. To quantify the absolute abundance of each unique TCRbeta CDR3 rearrangement, sequence reads were collapsed and filtered. For each sample, productive Simpson clonality was calculated as the square root of Simpson's diversity index over productive rearrangements. As stored in TCRdb, this immuneACCESS dataset retains in-frame rearrangements with V and J assigned. A fraction of the clones does not appear; measured against another copy, unresolved V genes explain less than half of the discrepancy, and the remainder lacks a known reason. V and J calls and clone size are as listed in that table; D and trimming were resolved from the DNA. The sample table shows over 120,000 clones, and 80% to 90% are seen once. The top ten constitute over 9% of the sample.

The TCR originated in a man aged 60 to 75 who had recovered from COVID-19. Sequencing was done on a sample of PBMCs or T cells enriched from blood (not recorded which).

The CDR3 loop reads CASSKQGDYGYTF. The bases are TGTGCCAGCAGCAAACAGGGGGACTATGGCTACACCTTC. The chain was built from TRBV12-3 or TRBV12-4 and TRBJ1-2, with TRBD1 identical over 8 junction bases. The CDR3 has 13 amino acids, counting the end cysteine and phenylalanine. Only CDR3 DNA is held: 39 bases, read in frame from base 1. V has 6 bases trimmed and J has 3 bases trimmed; junction bases matching no gene number 3.